This entry is about one T cell receptor (beta chain). The length of the CDR3 is 17 residues. J gave up 0 bases and V 6 bases, and 9 bases lay outside the gene matches. Germline V CDR1 and CDR2: MDHEN, SYDVKM. The assay was immunoSEQ multiplex PCR, and TCRdb's table has in-frame clones only and misses some. Of 100,000 to 150,000 clones listed, roughly 94% were seen once; the top ten hold more than 0.9%. This sample is part of a study of cytomegalovirus exposure and HLA in healthy donors. The receptor was isolated from a woman between 18 and 29 years old in good health and CMV-seronegative. Sequencing was done on a sample of PBMCs. The V and J genes are TRBV28 and TRBJ1-3; 9 positions match TRBD1. This chain's CDR3 is CASRISGQGYSGNTIYF. The CDR3 nucleotides read TGTGCCAGCAGAATCTCCGGACAGGGGTACTCTGGAAACACCATATATTTT.